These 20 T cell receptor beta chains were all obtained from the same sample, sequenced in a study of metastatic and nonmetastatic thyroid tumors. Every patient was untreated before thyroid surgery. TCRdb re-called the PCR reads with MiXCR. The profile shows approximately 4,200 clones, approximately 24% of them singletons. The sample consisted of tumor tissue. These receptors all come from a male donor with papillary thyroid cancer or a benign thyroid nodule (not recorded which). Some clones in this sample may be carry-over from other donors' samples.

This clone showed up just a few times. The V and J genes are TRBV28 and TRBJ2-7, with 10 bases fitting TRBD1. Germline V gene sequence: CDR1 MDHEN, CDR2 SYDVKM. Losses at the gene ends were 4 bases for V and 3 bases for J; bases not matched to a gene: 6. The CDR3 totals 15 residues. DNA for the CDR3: TGTGCCAGCAGTTCCCCGACAGGGGGCCTCTACGAGCAGTACTTC. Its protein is CASSSPTGGLYEQYF.

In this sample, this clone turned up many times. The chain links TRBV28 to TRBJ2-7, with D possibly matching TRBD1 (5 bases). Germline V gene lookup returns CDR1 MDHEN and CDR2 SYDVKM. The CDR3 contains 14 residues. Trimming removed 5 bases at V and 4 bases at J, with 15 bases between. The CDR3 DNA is TGTGCCAGCAGTCGATCACAGGTATTGTACGAGCAGTACTTC. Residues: CASSRSQVLYEQYF.

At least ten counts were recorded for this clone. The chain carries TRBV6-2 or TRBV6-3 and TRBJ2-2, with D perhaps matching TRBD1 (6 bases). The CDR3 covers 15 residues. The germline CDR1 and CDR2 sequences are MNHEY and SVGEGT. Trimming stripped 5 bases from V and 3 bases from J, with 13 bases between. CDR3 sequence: CASSTNRAHTGELFF. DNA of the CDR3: TGTGCCAGCAGTACCAACAGGGCGCACACCGGGGAGCTGTTTTTT.

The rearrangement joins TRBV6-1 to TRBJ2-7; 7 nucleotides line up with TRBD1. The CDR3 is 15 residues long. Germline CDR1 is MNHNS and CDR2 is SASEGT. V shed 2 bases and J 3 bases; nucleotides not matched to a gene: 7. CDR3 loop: CASSETGVQFYEQYF. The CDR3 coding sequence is TGTGCCAGCAGTGAAACAGGGGTCCAATTCTACGAGCAGTACTTC.

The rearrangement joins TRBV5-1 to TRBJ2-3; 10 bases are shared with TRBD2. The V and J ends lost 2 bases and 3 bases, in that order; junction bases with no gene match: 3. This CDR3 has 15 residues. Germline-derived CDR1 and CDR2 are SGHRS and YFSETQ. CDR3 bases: TGCGCCAGCAGCTTTAGCGGGAGGTATACAGATACGCAGTATTTT. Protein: CASSFSGRYTDTQYF. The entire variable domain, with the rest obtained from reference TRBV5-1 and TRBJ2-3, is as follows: KAGVTQTPRYLIKTRGQQVTLSCSPISGHRSVSWYQQTPGQGLQFLFEYFSETQRNKGNFPGRFSGRQFSNSRSEMNVSTLELGDSALYLCASSFSGRYTDTQYFGPGTRLTVL.

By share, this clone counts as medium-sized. DNA for the CDR3: TGTGCCAGCGGCAGGGAAGGTTCACCCCTCCACTTT. This encodes CASGREGSPLHF. V is TRBV12-3 or TRBV12-4 and J is TRBJ1-6; D perhaps matches TRBD1 (5 bases). This CDR3 is 12 amino acids long. V was cut by 8 bases and J by 9 bases, with 11 bases left in between.

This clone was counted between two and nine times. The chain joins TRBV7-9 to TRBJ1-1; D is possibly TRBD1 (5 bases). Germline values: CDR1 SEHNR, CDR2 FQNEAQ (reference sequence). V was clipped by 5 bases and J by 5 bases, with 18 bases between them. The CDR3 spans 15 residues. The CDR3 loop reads CASSPVGTEKTEAFF. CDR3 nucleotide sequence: TGTGCCAGCAGCCCAGTCGGGACCGAGAAAACTGAAGCTTTCTTT.

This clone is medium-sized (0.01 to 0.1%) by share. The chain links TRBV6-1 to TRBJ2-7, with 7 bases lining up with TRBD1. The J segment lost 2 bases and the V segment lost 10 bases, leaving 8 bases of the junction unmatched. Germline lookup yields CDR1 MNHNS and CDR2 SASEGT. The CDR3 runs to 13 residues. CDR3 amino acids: CATRRDSPYEQYF. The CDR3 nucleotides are TGTGCCACCCGCCGGGACAGCCCCTACGAGCAGTACTTC.

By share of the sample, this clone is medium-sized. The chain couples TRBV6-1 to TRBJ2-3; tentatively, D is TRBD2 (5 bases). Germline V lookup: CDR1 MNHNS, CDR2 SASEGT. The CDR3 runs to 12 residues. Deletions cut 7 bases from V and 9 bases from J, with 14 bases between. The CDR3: CASMRAIQTQYF. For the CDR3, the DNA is TGTGCCAGCATGAGGGCTATTCAAACGCAGTATTTT.

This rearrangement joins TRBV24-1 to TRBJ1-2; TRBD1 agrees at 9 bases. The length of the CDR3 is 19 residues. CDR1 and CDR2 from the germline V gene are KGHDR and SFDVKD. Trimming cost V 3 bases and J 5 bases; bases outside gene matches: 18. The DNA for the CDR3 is TGTGCCACCAGTGATCCGACCCTCGGGACAGGGCCCTCTAGTTATGGCTACACCTTC. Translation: CATSDPTLGTGPSSYGYTF.

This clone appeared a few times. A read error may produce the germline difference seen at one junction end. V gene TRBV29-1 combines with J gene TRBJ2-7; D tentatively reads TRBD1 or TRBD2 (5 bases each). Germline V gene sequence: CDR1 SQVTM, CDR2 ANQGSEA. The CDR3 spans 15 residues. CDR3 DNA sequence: TGCAGTGCTACCCTAGGGGAACGGGAATCCTACGAGAAGTACTTC. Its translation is CSATLGERESYEKYF.

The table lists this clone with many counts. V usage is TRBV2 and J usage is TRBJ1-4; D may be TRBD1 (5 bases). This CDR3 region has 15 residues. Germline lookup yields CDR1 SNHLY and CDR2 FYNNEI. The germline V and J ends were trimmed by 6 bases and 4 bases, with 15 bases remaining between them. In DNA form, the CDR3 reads TGTGCCAGCAGCGCCCAGGCAGGGTTTAATGAAAAACTGTTTTTT. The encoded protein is CASSAQAGFNEKLFF. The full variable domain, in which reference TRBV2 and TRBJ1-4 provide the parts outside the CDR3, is EPEVTQTPSHQVTQMGQEVILRCVPISNHLYFYWYRQILGQKVEFLVSFYNNEISEKSEIFDDQFSVERPDGSNFTLKIRSTKLEDSAMYFCASSAQAGFNEKLFFGSGTQLSVL.

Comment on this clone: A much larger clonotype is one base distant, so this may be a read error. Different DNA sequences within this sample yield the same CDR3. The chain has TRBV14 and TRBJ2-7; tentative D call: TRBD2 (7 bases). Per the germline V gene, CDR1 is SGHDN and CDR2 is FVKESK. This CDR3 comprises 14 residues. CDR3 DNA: TGTACCAGCAGCCCCTGGGGAGGGGGCTACGAGCAGTACTTC. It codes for CTSSPWGGGYEQYF.

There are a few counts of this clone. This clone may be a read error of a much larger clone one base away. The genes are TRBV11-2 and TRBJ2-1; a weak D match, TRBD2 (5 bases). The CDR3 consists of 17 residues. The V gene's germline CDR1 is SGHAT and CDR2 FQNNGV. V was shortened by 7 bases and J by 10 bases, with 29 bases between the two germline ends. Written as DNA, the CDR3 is TGTGCCAGCATCTTTCGGGTGGAGACGGGGTTTGGTGGCGAGCAGTTCTTC. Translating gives CASIFRVETGFGGEQFF.

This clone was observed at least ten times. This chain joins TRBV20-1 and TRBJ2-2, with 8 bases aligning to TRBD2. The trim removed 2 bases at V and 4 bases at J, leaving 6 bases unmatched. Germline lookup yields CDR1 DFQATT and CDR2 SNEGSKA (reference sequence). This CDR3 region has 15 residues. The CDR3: CSARTGLGGTGELFF. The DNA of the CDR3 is TGCAGTGCTAGAACGGGACTAGGAGGCACCGGGGAGCTGTTTTTT.

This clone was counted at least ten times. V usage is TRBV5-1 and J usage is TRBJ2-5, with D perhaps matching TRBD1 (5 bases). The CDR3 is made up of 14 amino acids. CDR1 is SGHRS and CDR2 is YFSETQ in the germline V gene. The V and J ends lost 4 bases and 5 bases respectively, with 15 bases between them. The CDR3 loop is CASSLGHGRETQYF. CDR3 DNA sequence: TGCGCCAGCAGCCTCGGACACGGCCGGGAGACCCAGTACTTC.

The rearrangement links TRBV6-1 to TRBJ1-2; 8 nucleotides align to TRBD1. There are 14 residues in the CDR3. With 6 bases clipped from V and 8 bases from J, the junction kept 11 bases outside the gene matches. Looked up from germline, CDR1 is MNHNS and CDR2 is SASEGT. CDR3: CASSRTTGGLGYTF. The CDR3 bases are TGTGCCAGCAGCAGAACCACAGGGGGACTCGGCTACACCTTC.

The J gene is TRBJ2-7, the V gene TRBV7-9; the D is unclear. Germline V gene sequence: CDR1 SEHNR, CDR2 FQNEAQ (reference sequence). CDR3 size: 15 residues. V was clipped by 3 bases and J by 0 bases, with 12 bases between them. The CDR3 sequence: CASSFLSETSYEQYF. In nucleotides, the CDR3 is TGTGCCAGCAGCTTTTTATCCGAGACCTCCTACGAGCAGTACTTC.

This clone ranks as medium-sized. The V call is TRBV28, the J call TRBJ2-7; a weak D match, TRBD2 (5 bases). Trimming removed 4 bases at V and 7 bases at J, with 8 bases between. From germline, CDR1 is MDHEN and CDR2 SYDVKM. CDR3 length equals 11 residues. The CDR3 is CASSWEREQYF. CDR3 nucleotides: TGTGCCAGCAGTTGGGAGAGGGAGCAGTACTTC.

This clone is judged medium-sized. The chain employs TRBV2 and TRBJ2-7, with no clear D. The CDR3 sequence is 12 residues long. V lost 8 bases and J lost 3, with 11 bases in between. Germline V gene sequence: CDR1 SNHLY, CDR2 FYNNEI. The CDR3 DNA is TGTGCCAGCGCCCGAGCTCACTACGAGCAGTACTTC. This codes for CASARAHYEQYF. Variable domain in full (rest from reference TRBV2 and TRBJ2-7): EPEVTQTPSHQVTQMGQEVILRCVPISNHLYFYWYRQILGQKVEFLVSFYNNEISEKSEIFDDQFSVERPDGSNFTLKIRSTKLEDSAMYFCASARAHYEQYFGPGTRLTVT.